The 25 T cell receptor beta chains below all came from one sample that was sequenced in a study of blood T cells in healthy people across ages. Alongside a J-beta primer mix, a sample-barcoded 5' primer served in a second PCR lasting roughly 6 to 11 cycles. MiXCR was run by TCRdb on the 5' RACE reads, yielding one entry per CDR3 protein. The table shows over 600,000 distinct CDR3 sequences, with about 47% occurring only once. The specimen sequenced was blood. Every receptor here comes from a man older than 75 in good health.

This clonotype showed up many times. The genes are TRBV3-1 and TRBJ2-1; TRBD2 aligns across 9 bases. There are 16 residues in the CDR3. The germline V gene encodes CDR1 LGHDT and CDR2 YNNKEL (reference sequence). V was clipped by 0 bases and J by 8 bases; unmatched bases: 8. Here the CDR3 reads CASSQDFAGGPDEQFF. The CDR3 DNA sequence: TGTGCCAGCAGCCAAGATTTTGCGGGAGGGCCCGATGAGCAGTTCTTC.

This clonotype occurred a few times. The chain couples TRBV12-3 or TRBV12-4 to TRBJ2-7; D not resolved. Trimming removed 1 base from V and 6 bases from J, with 7 bases in between. CDR3 length: 12 amino acids. CDR3 nucleotides: TGTGCCAGCAGTTTAGGTCGGGTCGAGCAGTACTTC. Its protein product is CASSLGRVEQYF.

There are a few counts of this clonotype. The V and J genes are TRBV20-1 and TRBJ2-7; maybe TRBD1 (6 bases). The CDR3 has 14 residues. Germline V gene sequence: CDR1 DFQATT, CDR2 SNEGSKA (reference sequence). Trimming removed 0 bases from V and 5 bases from J, with 14 bases in between. DNA of the CDR3: TGCAGTGCTAGAGACCCCAAGGGGGTCGACGAGCAGTACTTC. Its translation: CSARDPKGVDEQYF.

This clonotype has just a few counts. The chain has TRBV20-1 and TRBJ2-7; D possibly corresponds to TRBD2 (5 bases). CDR1 and CDR2 from the germline V gene are DFQATT and SNEGSKA (reference sequence). This CDR3 comprises 13 residues. The ends were cut back, 1 base at V and 4 bases at J, with 11 bases in the middle. The CDR3 protein is CSARAGNLYEQYF. The CDR3 DNA follows: TGCAGTGCTAGAGCGGGGAATTTGTACGAGCAGTACTTC.

The rearrangement uses TRBV19 and TRBJ1-2; possibly TRBD1 for D (5 bases). This CDR3 has 12 residues. CDR1 is LNHDA and CDR2 is SQIVND in the germline V gene (reference sequence). CDR3 protein: CASGTDVYGYTF. DNA of the CDR3: TGTGCTTCAGGGACCGATGTCTATGGCTACACCTTC.

This clonotype was seen only a few times. V usage is TRBV20-1 and J usage is TRBJ2-3, with a tentative D call TRBD2 (6 bases). Per germline, CDR1 DFQATT and CDR2 SNEGSKA (reference sequence). Between the trimmed V and J ends, which lost 6 bases and 1 base, there was a span of 17 bases. The CDR3 runs to 15 residues. The CDR3 loop is CSARPPGEGTDTQYF. The CDR3, as DNA: TGCAGTGCCCGTCCCCCGGGAGAAGGCACAGATACGCAGTATTTT.

The chain has TRBV28 and TRBJ1-5, with 7 bases identical to TRBD1. Germline assignment: CDR1 MDHEN and CDR2 SYDVKM. There are 14 residues in the CDR3. With 7 bases clipped from V and 5 bases from J, the junction kept 8 bases outside the gene matches. CDR3: CASNQGGTYQPQHF. In DNA form, the CDR3 reads TGTGCCAGCAACCAGGGGGGTACTTATCAGCCCCAGCATTTT.

This chain links TRBV7-2 with TRBJ2-5, with D tentatively TRBD2 (5 bases). The DNA end is more similar to TRBJ2-7, so the J call may be wrong. The germline CDR1 and CDR2 sequences are SGHTA and FQGNSA. This CDR3 has 12 residues. The CDR3 sequence is CASSLGVPEQYF. The CDR3 DNA reads as TGTGCCAGCAGCCTCGGGGTCCCCGAGCAGTACTTC.

This chain links TRBV2 with TRBJ2-1; 8 bases are shared with TRBD1. V dropped 6 bases and J dropped 8; count of bases not matched to a gene: 6. Germline assignment: CDR1 SNHLY and CDR2 FYNNEI. This CDR3 is 13 amino acids long. The CDR3: CASRHPDRDEQFF. CDR3 in DNA: TGTGCCAGCAGGCACCCGGACAGGGATGAGCAGTTCTTC.

This clonotype was observed at least ten times. The chain has TRBV5-1 and TRBJ2-7; D gene uncertain. Germline-derived CDR1 and CDR2 are SGHRS and YFSETQ. The CDR3 spans 14 residues. Between the trimmed V and J ends, which lost 0 bases and 2 bases, there was a span of 9 bases. The CDR3 bases are TGCGCCAGCAGCTTGGCGTATTCTGCCTACGAGCAGTACTTC. Translating it yields CASSLAYSAYEQYF.

The chain has TRBV12-3 or TRBV12-4 and TRBJ2-7; 10 bases are a match to TRBD2. V trimming: 6 bases; J trimming: 3 bases; junction bases outside the gene matches: 5. The CDR3 extends over 14 amino acids. CDR3 nucleotides: TGTGCCAGCAGCATAGGACTAGCGGTCTACGAGCAGTACTTC. Translation: CASSIGLAVYEQYF.

The V and J genes are TRBV9 and TRBJ2-7; D unresolved. This CDR3 region has 14 residues. V shed 0 bases and J shed 0 bases, with 7 bases lying between them. Germline CDR1 SGDLS, CDR2 YYNGEE. The CDR3 sequence: CASSVGHPSYEQYF. CDR3 nucleotides: TGTGCCAGCAGCGTAGGGCACCCCTCCTACGAGCAGTACTTC.

Comments on this clonotype: This likely comes from a read error, as the CDR3 has no conserved phenylalanine or tryptophan at its end. The V gene is TRBV20-1, the J gene TRBJ2-7, with 8 bases that match TRBD2. CDR3 length equals 14 residues. Germline V gene sequence: CDR1 DFQATT, CDR2 SNEGSKA (reference sequence). Trimming removed 6 bases from V and 6 bases from J; junction bases left unmatched: 13. CDR3: CSAPRPETSAEQYL. The CDR3 bases are TGCAGTGCCCCTAGGCCGGAGACTAGCGCCGAGCAGTACCTC.

The rearrangement uses TRBV4-2 and TRBJ2-7; 8 nucleotides match TRBD2. The CDR3 runs to 15 residues. Per the germline V gene, CDR1 is LGHNA and CDR2 is YNFKEQ. The trim removed 2 bases at V and 7 bases at J, leaving 10 bases unmatched. The CDR3 DNA sequence: TGTGCCAGCAGCCAAACGGGAGGGTTATACAATGAGCAGTACTTC. This codes for CASSQTGGLYNEQYF.

This rearrangement joins TRBV20-1 to TRBJ2-1, with TRBD2 matching over 7 bases. This CDR3 is built from 14 residues. Germline V gene sequence: CDR1 DFQATT, CDR2 SNEGSKA (reference sequence). With 3 bases clipped from V and 8 bases from J, the junction kept 10 bases outside the gene matches. The CDR3 loop reads CSASPAGEGYEQFF. The CDR3 DNA is TGCAGTGCTAGCCCCGCGGGAGAGGGATATGAGCAGTTCTTC.

This chain joins TRBV29-1 and TRBJ2-3; perhaps TRBD1 as D (6 bases). This CDR3 has 12 amino acids. The germline V gene has CDR1 SQVTM and CDR2 ANQGSEA. Trimming pared 1 base from V and 12 bases from J, leaving 14 bases between. The chain's CDR3 is CSVEGGGRQQYF. The DNA for the CDR3 is TGCAGCGTTGAAGGTGGGGGCAGGCAACAGTATTTT.

J is TRBJ2-3 and V is TRBV9, with 10 bases fitting TRBD1. With 0 bases clipped from V and 2 bases from J, the junction kept 6 bases outside the gene matches. Germline V gene data show CDR1 as SGDLS and CDR2 as YYNGEE. This CDR3 has 17 amino acids. CDR3 sequence reads: CASSVGVGTGDTDTQYF. CDR3 sequence (DNA): TGTGCCAGCAGCGTAGGGGTAGGGACAGGGGACACAGATACGCAGTATTTT. The whole variable domain, remainder taken from reference TRBV9 and TRBJ2-3, is DSGVTQTPKHLITATGQRVTLRCSPRSGDLSVYWYQQSLDQGLQFLIQYYNGEERAKGNILERFSAQQFPDLHSELNLSSLELGDSALYFCASSVGVGTGDTDTQYFGPGTRLTVL.

This clonotype occurred a few times. With a much larger clone just one base away, this may be a read error. The J gene is TRBJ2-5, the V gene TRBV7-9, with D unresolved. Trimming removed 6 bases from V and 1 base from J, with 18 bases in between. The CDR3 is 16 residues long. Germline V gives CDR1 SEHNR, CDR2 FQNEAQ (reference sequence). The CDR3 DNA is TGTGCCAGCAGTTCCTATTCCGGGCAGGCCCAAGAGACCCAGTACTTC. It translates to CASSSYSGQAQETQYF.

This clonotype occurred a few times. V gene TRBV20-1 combines with J gene TRBJ2-6; possibly TRBD1 for D (5 bases). The CDR3 runs 13 residues. V lost 2 bases, J lost 4 bases, and 6 bases lay in between. The V gene's germline CDR1 is DFQATT and CDR2 SNEGSKA (reference sequence). CDR3 protein: CSARPGGANVLTF. In DNA, the CDR3 is TGCAGTGCTAGACCAGGGGGGGCCAACGTCCTGACTTTC.

The chain recombines TRBV29-1 with TRBJ1-2, with D unresolved. Trimming cost V 3 bases and J 8 bases, with 4 bases left between them. This CDR3 is built from 9 residues. Germline V gene data show CDR1 as SQVTM and CDR2 as ANQGSEA. The CDR3 DNA sequence: TGCAGCGTTGATTACGGCTACACCTTC. Its protein is CSVDYGYTF.

This clonotype has a handful of counts. This sequence joins TRBV29-1 and TRBJ1-1; D might be TRBD1 (5 bases). V gave up 6 bases and J gave up 5 bases, with 22 bases separating them. The CDR3 has 15 amino acids. Germline CDR1 is SQVTM and CDR2 is ANQGSEA. In DNA form, the CDR3 reads TGCAGCGTCTCCCCCCATGGGCAGGGCCGGACTGAAGCTTTCTTT. It is translated as CSVSPHGQGRTEAFF.

The rearrangement links TRBV4-2 to TRBJ2-7; 9 bases are shared with TRBD2. The end of the DNA fits TRBJ2-5 better, so the J call may be wrong. Germline V gene data show CDR1 as LGHNA and CDR2 as YNFKEQ. This CDR3 has 15 residues. CDR3 in DNA: TGTGCCAGCAGCCGCATAGCGGGAGTGCAAGAGACCCAGTACTTC. Its protein is CASSRIAGVQETQYF.

This clonotype turned up a few times. CDR3 region: CASSKEKNQPQHF. The CDR3 DNA sequence: TGTGCCAGCAGCAAAGAAAAGAATCAGCCCCAGCATTTT. The chain is built from TRBV21-1 and TRBJ1-5. TRBV21-1 is annotated as a pseudogene. The CDR3 has 13 amino acids.

Only a few counts were recorded for this clonotype. Since a much larger clone is just one base distant, this may be a read error. The chain links TRBV20-1 to TRBJ2-2; the D gene could be TRBD1 or TRBD2 (5 bases each). Germline V gene sequence: CDR1 DFQATT, CDR2 SNEGSKA (reference sequence). The length of the CDR3 is 22 residues. The CDR3 nucleotides read TGCAGTGCTAGAGTTGGGCGATCAGGGCTACATTCCAAAGGCCTTAACACCGGGAAGCTGTTTTTT. Translation gives CSARVGRSGLHSKGLNTGKLFF.

In this sample, this clonotype turned up a few times. The J gene is TRBJ2-3, the V gene TRBV12-3 or TRBV12-4; TRBD2 matches 12 bases. There are 17 residues in the CDR3. After removal of 5 bases from V and 2 bases from J, the junction contained 8 bases not matched to a gene. The chain's CDR3 is CASSPRLAGDVTDTQYF. The CDR3 DNA follows: TGTGCCAGCAGTCCCAGACTAGCGGGAGATGTCACAGATACGCAGTATTTT.